This TCR beta chain was documented in a study of beta chain features in type 1 diabetes. Reverse transcribing all isolated RNA meant expressed TCRB transcripts were sequenced. Mean read depth for naive, central memory and regulatory T cell samples was a few million reads. Clones were sequenced by immunoSEQ multiplex PCR, and TCRdb holds only the in-frame ones, with some missing. Of 300,000 or so clones listed, roughly 8% are singletons. This clone was counted a few times. This CDR3 is 18 amino acids long. V gave up 6 bases and J gave up 0 bases; unmatched junction bases: 13. Germline CDR1 is SNHLY and CDR2 is FYNNEI.

The rearrangement joins TRBV2 to TRBJ2-3; 9 positions match TRBD1. The origin of this receptor is a woman between 18 and 30 years old in good health. The sample comprised central memory CD4+ T cells from blood. The CDR3 bases are TGTGCCAGCAGAAGAGGGACAGGGCCCGCCCTTAGCACAGATACGCAGTATTTT. Its protein is CASRRGTGPALSTDTQYF.